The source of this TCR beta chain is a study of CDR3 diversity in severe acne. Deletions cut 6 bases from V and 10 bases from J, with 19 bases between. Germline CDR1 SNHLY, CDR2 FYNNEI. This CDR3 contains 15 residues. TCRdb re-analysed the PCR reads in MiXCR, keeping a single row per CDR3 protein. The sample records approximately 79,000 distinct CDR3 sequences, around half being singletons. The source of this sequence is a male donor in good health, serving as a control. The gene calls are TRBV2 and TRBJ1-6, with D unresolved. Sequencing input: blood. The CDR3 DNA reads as TGTGCCAGCAGCCTAGATGCAGAGCTTAGGTCACCCCTCCACTTT. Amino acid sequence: CASSLDAELRSPLHF.